These T cell receptor beta chains were read from a single sample in a study of blood T cell repertoires in COVID-19. Generated by immunoSEQ multiplex PCR, the TCRdb table keeps only in-frame clones and is missing some. The sample lists approximately 210,000 clones; approximately 81% were seen once. Sequenced material: peripheral blood. These receptors were collected from a woman aged 80 or older with COVID-19, enrolled during active disease. CDR3s include the opening cysteine and the closing phenylalanine or tryptophan. A D gene is named only where the DNA matches it firmly. Expanded clones are given a class, and other clones once, few, many or no size at all.

j_call clone_size d_call v_call cdr3_nt cdr3_aa
TRBJ1-3 . . TRBV6-5 TGTGCCAGCAGTTTTCTCCGGGGAGGGGGAAACACCATATATTTT CASSFLRGGGNTIYF
TRBJ1-1 . . TRBV5-1 TGCGCCAGCAGCCTCCGTGGGGACACGAACACTGAAGCTTTCTTT CASSLRGDTNTEAFF
TRBJ2-3 . TRBD2 TRBV6-6 TGTGCCAGCACCAAAGGGAGGGAATACGGTACGCAGTATTTT CASTKGREYGTQYF
TRBJ1-4 once . TRBV4-1 TGCGCCAGCAGCCAAGCAGAGGGGGTTAATGAAAAACTGTTTTTT CASSQAEGVNEKLFF
TRBJ1-1 . TRBD1 TRBV3-1/TRBV3-2 TGTGCCAGCAGCCAAGAAGGGACAGGGGCTCCTGAAGCTTTCTTT CASSQEGTGAPEAFF
TRBJ1-4 . TRBD1 TRBV5-1 TGCGCCAGCAGCTCTTACCCGACAGGGGACGAAAAACTGTTTTTT CASSSYPTGDEKLFF
TRBJ1-1 . . TRBV5-4 TGTGCCAGCAGCTTGCTGGGTGCCGGGGGGAACACTGAAGCTTTCTTT CASSLLGAGGNTEAFF
TRBJ2-2 few . TRBV7-2 TGTGCCAGCAGCTTGCCCGTCACAGGGAGTTACACCGGGGAGCTGTTTTTT CASSLPVTGSYTGELFF
TRBJ1-1 . TRBD1 TRBV30 TGTGCCGTCTCTGACCCGGACAGGGGGCGTTTGTCCGCTTTCTTT CAVSDPDRGRLSAFF
TRBJ1-2 . TRBD1 TRBV5-4 TGTGCCAGCAGCTTCGGGACAGCCGATTTTAACTATGGCTACACCTTC CASSFGTADFNYGYTF
TRBJ1-5 . . TRBV2 TGTGCCAGCAGTGAAGCACGCGGAATTAGCAATCAGCCCCAGCATTTT CASSEARGISNQPQHF
TRBJ1-4 . . TRBV29-1 TGCAGCGTTGATGGCGCCGGGGGTGAAAAACTGTTTTTT CSVDGAGGEKLFF
TRBJ2-3 once TRBD1 TRBV7-3 TGTGCCAGCAGCGCCCAAGACAGGGGGCGAGGGGATACGCAGTATTTT CASSAQDRGRGDTQYF
TRBJ2-3 . . TRBV11-2 TGTGCCAGCAGCCTCCGAACTAGCACAGATACGCAGTATTTT CASSLRTSTDTQYF
TRBJ1-2 . . TRBV21-1 TGTGCCAGCAACCCCGATCAGGGGGGTGACTATGGCTACACCTTC CASNPDQGGDYGYTF
TRBJ1-5 . . TRBV5-1 TGCGCCAGCAGCTTGGCAGGGGCCGGCCAGCCCCAGCATTTT CASSLAGAGQPQHF
TRBJ1-5 . . TRBV27 TGTGCCAGCAGTCGCGATCCCCCCAGGGGATATAGCAATCAGCCCCAGCATTTT CASSRDPPRGYSNQPQHF
TRBJ2-1 . . TRBV28 TGTGCCAGCACAAGGGGCCTATACAATGAGCAGTTCTTC CASTRGLYNEQFF
TRBJ2-3 . . TRBV9 TGTGCCAGCAGCATAAGTGGAGGGATAGGCACAGATACGCAGTATTTT CASSISGGIGTDTQYF
TRBJ1-5 . TRBD1 TRBV13 TGTGCCAGCAGCCGGGACAGGGGCAATCAGCCCCAGCATTTT CASSRDRGNQPQHF
TRBJ2-5 . . TRBV6-5 TGTGCCAGCAGTCCCCAAACAGGTGGAGAGACCCAGTACTTC CASSPQTGGETQYF
TRBJ2-1 . . TRBV11-3 TGTGCCAGCAGCTTAGGGTACAGGGACTACAATGAGCAGTTCTTC CASSLGYRDYNEQFF
TRBJ1-2 . TRBD1 TRBV19 TGTGCCAGTATTCTACAGGGGTCCAGCAACTATGGCTACACCTTC CASILQGSSNYGYTF
TRBJ1-3 once . TRBV25-1 TGTGCCAGCAGTGAATCAGGGCGGGGCAGCTCTGGAAACACCATATATTTT CASSESGRGSSGNTIYF
TRBJ2-7 once TRBD1 TRBV5-1 TGCGCCAGCAGCCCGGACAGGGGACCCTCCTACGAGCAGTACTTC CASSPDRGPSYEQYF
TRBJ2-7 . TRBD1 TRBV6-5 TGTGCCAGCACTAGGGACAGGTCCTACGAGCAGTACTTC CASTRDRSYEQYF
TRBJ1-3 . TRBD1 TRBV5-1 TGCGCCAGCAGCTTGGAACAGGGGGCGACCATATATTTT CASSLEQGATIYF
TRBJ1-5 . . TRBV15 TGTGCCACCAGCGGAAACTCACAGCAGCCCCAGCATTTT CATSGNSQQPQHF
TRBJ2-2 . . TRBV6-5 TGTGCCAGCAGTCGACAGGACCTGGGCACCGGGGAGCTGTTTTTT CASSRQDLGTGELFF
TRBJ1-5 . . TRBV7-2 TGTGCCAGCAGCGTAGGGCAGTTGGGCAATCAGCCCCAGCATTTT CASSVGQLGNQPQHF
TRBJ1-2 few . TRBV11-1 TGTGCCAGCAGCTCAGAGGGACTTGGCTACACCTTC CASSSEGLGYTF
TRBJ2-7 . . TRBV5-4 TGTGCCAGCAGCGGGACTTACGAGCAGTACTTC CASSGTYEQYF
TRBJ2-3 . TRBD2 TRBV29-1 TGCAGCGTTGACCGGGGGGGTAGGACAGATACGCAGTATTTT CSVDRGGRTDTQYF
TRBJ2-3 . TRBD1 TRBV18 TGTGCCAGCTCACCCCGGGACAGGCCCACAGATACGCAGTATTTT CASSPRDRPTDTQYF
TRBJ2-3 . TRBD1 TRBV6-5 TGTGCCAGCAGTTATGGACAGGGAATTGTAGATACGCAGTATTTT CASSYGQGIVDTQYF
TRBJ1-3 . . TRBV5-4 TGTGCCAGCAGCAGGGACTTTAGCTCTGGAAACACCATATATTTT CASSRDFSSGNTIYF
TRBJ2-7 . . TRBV6-2/TRBV6-3 TGTGCCAGCAGTTCGGCAGGGGCCGATAACTCCTACGAGCAGTACTTC CASSSAGADNSYEQYF
TRBJ2-2 . TRBD1 TRBV5-1 TGCGCCAGCAGCCCGGACAGGCCGAACACCGGGGAGCTGTTTTTT CASSPDRPNTGELFF
TRBJ2-4 . TRBD2 TRBV5-5 TGTGCCAGCAGCCCAGGGACTAGCGGCCTCCAGTACTTC CASSPGTSGLQYF
TRBJ1-6 few TRBD1 TRBV7-9 TGTGCCAGCAGCTTACCAGACAGGGTTGTCCTCCACTTT CASSLPDRVVLHF
TRBJ1-1 once TRBD1 TRBV5-1 TGCGCCAGCACGGGACAGGGGGATACTGAAGCTTTCTTT CASTGQGDTEAFF
TRBJ2-5 . TRBD2 TRBV10-1 TGCGCCAGCAGTGAGTGGGCCAGCGGGGGGCCTGCCGAGACCCAGTACTTC CASSEWASGGPAETQYF
TRBJ2-5 . TRBD2 TRBV3-1/TRBV3-2 TGTGCCAGCCGAGCCGGGGGGGAGTACCAAGAGACCCAGTACTTC CASRAGGEYQETQYF
TRBJ1-4 . TRBD1 TRBV7-2 TGTGCCAGCAGCTTAGGGACAGGGTATGAAAAACTGTTTTTT CASSLGTGYEKLFF
TRBJ2-7 few TRBD1 TRBV28 TGTGCCAGCAGTCTAGGACAGGGGATCAACGAGCAGTACTTC CASSLGQGINEQYF
TRBJ2-3 . TRBD2 TRBV7-9 TGTGCCAGCAGCCAGGGACTAGCGGGACTCACAGATACGCAGTATTTT CASSQGLAGLTDTQYF
TRBJ1-1 . . TRBV6-6 TGTGCCAGCTGCGGAGGTACCGTGGGGACTGAAGCTTTCTTT CASCGGTVGTEAFF
TRBJ1-2 once . TRBV6-5 TGTGCCAGCAGTTACCGATCGACAGGTTTCTATGGCTACACCTTC CASSYRSTGFYGYTF
TRBJ1-2 . TRBD1 TRBV5-1 TGCGCCAGCAGCTACTTCGGACAGGGTTACGGCTACACCTTC CASSYFGQGYGYTF
TRBJ1-5 few . TRBV7-2 TGTGCCAGCAGCCCCGGGGGGGGGAATCAGCCCCAGCATTTT CASSPGGGNQPQHF
TRBJ2-1 . TRBD1 TRBV7-2 TGTGCCAGCAGCTTCTGGACAGGGGGGGATGAGCAGTTCTTC CASSFWTGGDEQFF
TRBJ2-3 . . TRBV5-1 TGCGCCAGCAGTCGGGGGGCAGGCCGCACAGATACGCAGTATTTT CASSRGAGRTDTQYF
TRBJ2-3 . . TRBV30 TGTGCCTGGGCGGCCCAGGGGAAAGATACGCAGTATTTT CAWAAQGKDTQYF
TRBJ2-3 . TRBD2 TRBV7-2 TGTGCCAGCAGCTTAGCCGGGGGGACCACAGATACGCAGTATTTT CASSLAGGTTDTQYF